There are a few counts of the clone carrying this TCR beta chain. Trimming took 5 bases from V and 0 from J; bases not matched to a gene: 4. CDR1 is MNHNS, CDR2 SASEGT, per germline. The CDR3 has 16 amino acids. The iRepertoire nested amplicon-rescue multiplex PCR amplified TCR alpha and beta CDR3s from RNA. MiXCR, run by TCRdb on the multiplex PCR reads, gives a single entry per CDR3 protein. This table holds 17,000 or so distinct CDR3 sequences, 55% to 70% found once. This entry belongs to a study of glioma-infiltrating T cells. The sample was glioma tissue, nonneoplastic brain tissue, or PBMCs (not recorded which). This receptor was obtained from a human donor with low-grade glioma or glioblastoma, undergoing nonglioma brain surgery, or in good health (not recorded which). This sequence joins TRBV6-1 and TRBJ2-1; TRBD2 aligns across 10 bases. The CDR3 loop is CASSTSGKPSYNEQFF. In DNA, the CDR3 is TGTGCCAGCAGTACTAGCGGGAAGCCCTCCTACAATGAGCAGTTCTTC.